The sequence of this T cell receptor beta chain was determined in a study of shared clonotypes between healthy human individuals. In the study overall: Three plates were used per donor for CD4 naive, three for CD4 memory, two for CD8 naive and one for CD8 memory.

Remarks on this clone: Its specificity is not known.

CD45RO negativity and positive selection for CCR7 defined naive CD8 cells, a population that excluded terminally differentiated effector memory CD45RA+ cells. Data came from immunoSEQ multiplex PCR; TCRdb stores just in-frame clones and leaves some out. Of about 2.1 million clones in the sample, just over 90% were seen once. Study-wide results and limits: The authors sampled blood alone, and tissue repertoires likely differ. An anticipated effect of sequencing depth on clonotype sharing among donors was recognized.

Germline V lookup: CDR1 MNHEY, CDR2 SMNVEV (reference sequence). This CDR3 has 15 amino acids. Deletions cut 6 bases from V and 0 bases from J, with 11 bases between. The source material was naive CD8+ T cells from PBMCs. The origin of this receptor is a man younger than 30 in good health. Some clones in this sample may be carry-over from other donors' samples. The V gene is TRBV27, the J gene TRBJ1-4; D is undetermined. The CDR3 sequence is CASSPGSATNEKLFF. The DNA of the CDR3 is TGTGCCAGCAGCCCGGGCAGTGCAACTAATGAAAAACTGTTTTTT. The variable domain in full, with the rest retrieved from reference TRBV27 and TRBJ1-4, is EAQVTQNPRYLITVTGKKLTVTCSQNMNHEYMSWYRQDPGLGLRQIYYSMNVEVTDKGDVPEGYKVSRKEKRNFPLILESPSPNQTSLYFCASSPGSATNEKLFFGSGTQLSVL.